This T cell receptor beta chain originates from a study of blood T cell repertoires in COVID-19. Study-level information: Specimens from acute and convalescent COVID-19 originated in the United States, Italy and Spain. PBMCs, B-cell-depleted T cells, or T cells were the source of the cDNA or gDNA that made up the material.

Trimming took 2 bases from V and 8 from J, leaving 12 bases between them. This CDR3 spans 13 amino acids. Sequencing used immunoSEQ multiplex PCR; TCRdb keeps in-frame clones, though not all of them. The table includes 200,000 to 250,000 clones, just over 85% detected once. This rearrangement joins TRBV12-3 or TRBV12-4 to TRBJ1-2; the D gene is possibly TRBD1 (5 bases). The material sequenced was peripheral blood. The sequence was obtained from a man aged 18 to 30 with active or convalescent COVID-19. The CDR3 bases are TGTGCCAGCAGTTTAAAGCAGGGAGGCGGCTACACCTTC. The encoded protein is CASSLKQGGGYTF.